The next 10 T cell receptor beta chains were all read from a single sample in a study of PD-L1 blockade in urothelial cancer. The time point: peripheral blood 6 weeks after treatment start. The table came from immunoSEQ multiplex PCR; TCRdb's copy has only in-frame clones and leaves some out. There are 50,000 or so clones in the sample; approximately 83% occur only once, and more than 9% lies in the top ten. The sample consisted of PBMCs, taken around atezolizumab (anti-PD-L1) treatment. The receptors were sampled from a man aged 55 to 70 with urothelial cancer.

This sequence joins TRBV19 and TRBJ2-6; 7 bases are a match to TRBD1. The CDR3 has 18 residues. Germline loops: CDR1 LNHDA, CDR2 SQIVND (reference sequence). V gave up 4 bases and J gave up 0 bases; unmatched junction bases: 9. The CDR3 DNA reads TGTGCCAGTAGTAATACAGGGGCCGTCACCTCTGGGGCCAACGTCCTGACTTTC. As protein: CASSNTGAVTSGANVLTF.

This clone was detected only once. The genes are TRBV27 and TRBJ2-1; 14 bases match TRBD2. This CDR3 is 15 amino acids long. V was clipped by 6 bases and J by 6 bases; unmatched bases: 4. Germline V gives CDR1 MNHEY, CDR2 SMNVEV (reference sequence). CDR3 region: CASSGTSGGVNEQFF. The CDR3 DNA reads TGTGCCAGCAGCGGGACTAGCGGGGGTGTCAATGAGCAGTTCTTC.

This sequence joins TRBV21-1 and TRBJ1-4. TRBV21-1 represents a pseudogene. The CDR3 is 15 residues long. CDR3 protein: CASSNWRGTNEKLFF. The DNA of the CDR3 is TGTGCCAGCAGCAACTGGCGGGGAACTAATGAAAAACTGTTTTTT.

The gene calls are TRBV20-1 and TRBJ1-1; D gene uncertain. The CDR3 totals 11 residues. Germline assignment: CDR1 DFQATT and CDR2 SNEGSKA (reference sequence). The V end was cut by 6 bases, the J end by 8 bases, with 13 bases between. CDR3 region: CSAPPREEAFF. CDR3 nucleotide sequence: TGCAGTGCACCACCACGGGAAGAAGCTTTCTTT.

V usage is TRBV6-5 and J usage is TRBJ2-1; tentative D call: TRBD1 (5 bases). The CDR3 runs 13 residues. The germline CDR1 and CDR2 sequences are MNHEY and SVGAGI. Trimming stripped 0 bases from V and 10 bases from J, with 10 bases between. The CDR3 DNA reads TGTGCCAGCAGTTACTCGATGGGGCGGGAGCAGTTCTTC. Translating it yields CASSYSMGREQFF.

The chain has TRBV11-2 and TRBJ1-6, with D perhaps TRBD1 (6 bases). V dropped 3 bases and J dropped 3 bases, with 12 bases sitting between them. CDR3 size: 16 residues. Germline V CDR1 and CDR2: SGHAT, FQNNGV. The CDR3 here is CASSLEDSYYNSPLHF. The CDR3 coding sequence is TGTGCCAGCAGCTTGGAGGACAGCTACTATAATTCACCCCTCCACTTT.

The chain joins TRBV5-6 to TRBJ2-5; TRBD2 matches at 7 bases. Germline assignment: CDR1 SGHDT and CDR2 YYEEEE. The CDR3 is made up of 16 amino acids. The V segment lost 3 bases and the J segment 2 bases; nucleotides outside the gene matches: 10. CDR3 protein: CASSSRTRYSQETQYF. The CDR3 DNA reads TGTGCCAGCAGCTCCCGGACTAGGTATTCGCAAGAGACCCAGTACTTC.

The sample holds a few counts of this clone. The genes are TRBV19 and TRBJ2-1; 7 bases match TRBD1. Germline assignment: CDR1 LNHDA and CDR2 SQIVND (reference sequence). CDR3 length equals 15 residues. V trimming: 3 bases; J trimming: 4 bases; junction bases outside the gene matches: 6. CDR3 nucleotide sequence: TGTGCCAGTAGTATCGAGGACAGGTATTACAATGAGCAGTTCTTC. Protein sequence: CASSIEDRYYNEQFF.

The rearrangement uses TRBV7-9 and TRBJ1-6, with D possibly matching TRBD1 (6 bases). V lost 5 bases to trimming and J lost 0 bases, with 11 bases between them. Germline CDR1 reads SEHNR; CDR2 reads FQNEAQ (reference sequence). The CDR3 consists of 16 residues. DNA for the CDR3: TGTGCCAGCAGCGGACAGTCTCTCTCCTATAATTCACCCCTCCACTTT. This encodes CASSGQSLSYNSPLHF.

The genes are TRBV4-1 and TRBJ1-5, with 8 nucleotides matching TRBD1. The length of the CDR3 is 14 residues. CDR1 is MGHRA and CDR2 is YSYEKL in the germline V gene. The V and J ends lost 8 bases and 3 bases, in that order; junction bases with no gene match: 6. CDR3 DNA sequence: TGCGCCAGCTCCCGACAGGGGAACAATCAGCCCCAGCATTTT. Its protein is CASSRQGNNQPQHF.